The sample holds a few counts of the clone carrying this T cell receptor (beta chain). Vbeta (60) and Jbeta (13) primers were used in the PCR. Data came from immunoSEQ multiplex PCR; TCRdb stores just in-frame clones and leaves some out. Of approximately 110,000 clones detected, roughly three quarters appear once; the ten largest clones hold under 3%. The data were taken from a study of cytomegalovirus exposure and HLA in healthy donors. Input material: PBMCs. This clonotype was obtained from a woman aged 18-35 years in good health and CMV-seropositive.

The CDR3 sequence is CASSSGGVETQYF. The CDR3 region has the DNA TGTGCCAGCAGCTCGGGGGGGGTGGAGACCCAGTACTTC. J is TRBJ2-5 and V is TRBV11-3; 8 bases line up with TRBD2. CDR1 is SGHNT and CDR2 is YENEEA in the germline V gene. V was pared by 4 bases and J by 5 bases, with 3 bases of the junction left unmatched. The CDR3 contains 13 residues. Together with reference TRBV11-3 and TRBJ2-5, the CDR3 gives the full variable domain: EAGVVQSPRYKIIEKKQPVAFWCNPISGHNTLYWYLQNLGQGPELLIRYENEEAVDDSQLPKDRFSAERLKGVDSTLKIQPAELGDSAVYLCASSSGGVETQYFGPGTRLLVL.